The entry below describes one TCR beta chain. Antigen: not known. Data came from immunoSEQ multiplex PCR; TCRdb stores just in-frame clones and leaves some out. This sample yields just over 70,000 clones, of which about 90% are seen a single time; just over 20% belongs to the top ten. Germline CDR1 reads LNHNV; CDR2 reads YYDKDF (reference sequence). The CDR3 runs 13 residues. This sample was taken from a study of T cells in localized non-small cell lung cancer. Findings and caveats of the study: The study detected a median approximately 54 of the top 100 tumor clones in adjacent lung. Owing to sequencing of a solitary tumor region, heterogeneity cannot be discounted. Uninvolved adjacent lung showed higher T cell clonality than tumor.

The receptor's source is a male donor at least 60 years old with stage III squamous cell lung carcinoma. The chain uses TRBV15 and TRBJ2-1, with 7 bases aligning to TRBD1. This material consisted of peripheral blood, taken before any cancer treatment. CDR3 in amino acids: CATGTDDYNEQFF. The CDR3 coding sequence is TGTGCGACGGGGACAGATGATTACAATGAGCAGTTCTTC. Based on the CDR3 plus reference TRBV15 and TRBJ2-1, the full variable domain is DAMVIQNPRYQVTQFGKPVTLSCSQTLNHNVMYWYQQKSSQAPKLLFHYYDKDFNNEADTPDNFQSRRPNTSFCFLDIRSPGLGDTAMYLCATGTDDYNEQFFGPGTRLTVL.